Detailed here is one T cell receptor (beta chain). Only in-frame clones appear in the TCRdb table, and some are missing; sequencing was by immunoSEQ multiplex PCR. This table has hundreds of thousands of clones, 85% to 90% appearing once. This record comes from a study of shared T cell receptors in the human thymus. Trimming took 1 base from V and 3 from J, leaving 10 bases between them. This CDR3 has 14 residues. Per the germline V gene, CDR1 is SGHRS and CDR2 is YFSETQ. These data were likewise used in another study, on human thymus T cells. That study reports: Related reports documented highly overlapping thymic repertoires among unrelated individuals.

The chain is built from TRBV5-1 and TRBJ1-2; D possibly corresponds to TRBD1 (5 bases). Sequenced sample: thymocytes. This receptor was identified in a boy less than two years old with a congenital heart defect. This chain's CDR3 is CASSLKGFDYGYTF. CDR3 nucleotides: TGCGCCAGCAGCTTGAAGGGGTTTGACTATGGCTACACCTTC. Full variable domain (remainder filled in from reference TRBV5-1 and TRBJ1-2): KAGVTQTPRYLIKTRGQQVTLSCSPISGHRSVSWYQQTPGQGLQFLFEYFSETQRNKGNFPGRFSGRQFSNSRSEMNVSTLELGDSALYLCASSLKGFDYGYTFGSGTRLTVV.